One T cell receptor (beta chain) is described in this entry. TCRdb keeps only in-frame clones here, not all; method: immunoSEQ multiplex PCR. Of approximately 480,000 clones listed, around 90% are singletons. The record originates from a study of blood T cell repertoires in COVID-19. Study overall: Whether acute or convalescent, the COVID-19 samples came from the United States, Italy and Spain.

The CDR3 totals 15 residues. Germline V lookup: CDR1 LNHNV, CDR2 YYDKDF (reference sequence). After removal of 1 base from V and 6 bases from J, the junction contained 4 bases not matched to a gene. V gene TRBV15 combines with J gene TRBJ2-2, with TRBD2 matching 8 bases. The sequence was collected from a woman aged 18-35 years who had recovered from COVID-19. Source material: PBMCs or T cells enriched from blood (not recorded which). The DNA for the CDR3 is TGTGCCACCAGCAGAGGAACGGGGGGGCCCGGGGAGCTGTTTTTT. Protein product: CATSRGTGGPGELFF. Full variable domain (missing parts from reference TRBV15 and TRBJ2-2): DAMVIQNPRYQVTQFGKPVTLSCSQTLNHNVMYWYQQKSSQAPKLLFHYYDKDFNNEADTPDNFQSRRPNTSFCFLDIRSPGLGDTAMYLCATSRGTGGPGELFFGEGSRLTVL.